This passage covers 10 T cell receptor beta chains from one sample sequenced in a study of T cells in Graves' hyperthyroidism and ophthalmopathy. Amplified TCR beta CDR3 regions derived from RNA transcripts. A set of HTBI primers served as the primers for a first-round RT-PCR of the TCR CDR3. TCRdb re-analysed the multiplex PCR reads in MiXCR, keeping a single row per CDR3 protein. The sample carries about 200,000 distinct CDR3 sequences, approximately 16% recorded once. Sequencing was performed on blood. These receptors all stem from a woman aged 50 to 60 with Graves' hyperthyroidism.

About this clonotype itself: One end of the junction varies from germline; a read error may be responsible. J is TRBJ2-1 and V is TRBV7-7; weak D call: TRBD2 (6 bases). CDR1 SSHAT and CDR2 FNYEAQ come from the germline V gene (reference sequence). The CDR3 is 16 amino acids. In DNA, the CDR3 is TGTGCTAGCAGCCGCATGGGACCCCCCTCGGGGGAAGAGCAGTTCTTC. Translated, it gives CASSRMGPPSGEEQFF.

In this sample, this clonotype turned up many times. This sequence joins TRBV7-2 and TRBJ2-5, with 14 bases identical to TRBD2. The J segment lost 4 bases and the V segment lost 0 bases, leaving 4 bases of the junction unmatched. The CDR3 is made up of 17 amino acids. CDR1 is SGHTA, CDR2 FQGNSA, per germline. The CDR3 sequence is CASSLAGLAGEGETQYF. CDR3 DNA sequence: TGTGCCAGCAGCTTAGCGGGACTAGCGGGAGAGGGAGAGACCCAGTACTTC.

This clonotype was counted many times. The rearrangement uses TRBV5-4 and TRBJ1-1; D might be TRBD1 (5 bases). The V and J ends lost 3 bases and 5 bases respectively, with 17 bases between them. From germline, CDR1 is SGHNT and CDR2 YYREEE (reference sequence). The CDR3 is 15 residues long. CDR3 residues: CASSYEGVGKTEAFF. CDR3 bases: TGTGCCAGCAGCTATGAAGGGGTGGGGAAAACTGAAGCTTTCTTT.

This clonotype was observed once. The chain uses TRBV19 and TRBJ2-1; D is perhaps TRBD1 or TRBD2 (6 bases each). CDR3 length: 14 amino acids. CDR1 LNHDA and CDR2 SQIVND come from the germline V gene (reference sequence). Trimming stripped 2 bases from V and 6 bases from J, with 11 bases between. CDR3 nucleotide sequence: TGTGCCAGTAGTATATGGGGGGCTGGCAATGAGCAGTTCTTC. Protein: CASSIWGAGNEQFF.

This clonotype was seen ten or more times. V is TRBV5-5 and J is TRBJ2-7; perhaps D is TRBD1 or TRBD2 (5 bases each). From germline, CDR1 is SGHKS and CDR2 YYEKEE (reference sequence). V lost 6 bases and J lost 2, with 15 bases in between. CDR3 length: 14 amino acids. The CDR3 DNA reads TGTGCCAGCACGCAAAAACTGGGGGCCTACGAGCAGTACTTC. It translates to CASTQKLGAYEQYF.

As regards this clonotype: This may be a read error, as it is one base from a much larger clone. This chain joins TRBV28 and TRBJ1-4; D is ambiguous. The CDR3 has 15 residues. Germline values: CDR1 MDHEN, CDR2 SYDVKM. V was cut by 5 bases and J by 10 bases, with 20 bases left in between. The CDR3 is CASSPLGIEGGKLFF. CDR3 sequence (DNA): TGTGCCAGCAGTCCGCTGGGAATAGAGGGTGGAAAACTGTTTTTT.

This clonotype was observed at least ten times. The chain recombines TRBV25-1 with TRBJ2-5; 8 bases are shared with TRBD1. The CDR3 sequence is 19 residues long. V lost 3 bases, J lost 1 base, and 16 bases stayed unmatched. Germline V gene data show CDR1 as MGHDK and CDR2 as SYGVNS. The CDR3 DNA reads TGTGCCAGCAGTGACCGGGACAGGTCTCAGGTTGGCTCCCAAGAGACCCAGTACTTC. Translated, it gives CASSDRDRSQVGSQETQYF.

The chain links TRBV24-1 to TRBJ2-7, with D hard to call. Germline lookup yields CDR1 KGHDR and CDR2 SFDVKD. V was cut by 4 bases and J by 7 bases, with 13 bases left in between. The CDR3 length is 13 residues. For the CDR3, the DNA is TGTGCCACCAGTGAAAGACCACTCGGGGAGCAGTACTTC. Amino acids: CATSERPLGEQYF.

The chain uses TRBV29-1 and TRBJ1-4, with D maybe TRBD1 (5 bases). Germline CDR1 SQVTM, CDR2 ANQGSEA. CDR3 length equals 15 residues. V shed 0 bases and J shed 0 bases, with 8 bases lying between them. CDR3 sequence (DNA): TGCAGCGTTGAAGAGGCGGGGGCAACTAATGAAAAACTGTTTTTT. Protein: CSVEEAGATNEKLFF.

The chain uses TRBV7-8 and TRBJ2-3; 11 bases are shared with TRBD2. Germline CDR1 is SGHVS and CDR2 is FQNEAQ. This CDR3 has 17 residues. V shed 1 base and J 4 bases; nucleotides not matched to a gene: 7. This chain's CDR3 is CASSLVIAGGPADTQYF. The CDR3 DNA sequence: TGTGCCAGCAGCTTAGTGATAGCGGGAGGGCCGGCAGATACGCAGTATTTT.